The present T cell receptor beta chain was sequenced within a study of technical replicates of blood from several donors. The CDR3 runs to 18 residues. CDR1 is SEHNR, CDR2 FQNEAQ, per germline (reference sequence). V was pared by 5 bases and J by 7 bases, with 16 bases of the junction left unmatched. Method: immunoSEQ multiplex PCR; TCRdb's copy keeps in-frame clones and lacks some. The sample lists 60,000 to 90,000 clones; around 97% were seen once. The receptor's source is a human donor in good health. The V call is TRBV7-9, the J call TRBJ2-1; 11 positions agree with TRBD2. Sequences were obtained from T cells isolated from PBMCs. The DNA of the CDR3 is TGTGCCAGCAGCCCCAAAGGGCTAGCGGGGGGTGCAGGGAATGAGCAGTTCTTC. It encodes CASSPKGLAGGAGNEQFF.